This entry is about one TCR beta chain. Its specific antigen is unknown. No much larger clone exists at a distance of one base, and base qualities are not known. From the germline V gene, CDR1 is MNHNS and CDR2 is SASEGT. Germline trimming amounts to 3 bases on V and 3 bases on J, with 8 as the count of junction bases outside the gene matches. The CDR3 contains 16 residues, cysteine and phenylalanine counted. The sequence is cut down to CDR3 DNA, 48 bases in frame from base 1. Library preparation employed the immunoSEQ multiplex PCR assay. TCRdb re-hosts the immuneACCESS table, in-frame sequences only. Its copies lack some clones; in the studies checked, an unresolved V gene accounts for under half of them, and the cause for the rest is not known. For this sample the table gives about 94,000 clones, of which nearly 97% were detected only once. The top ten constitute approximately 0.22% of the sample.

The data derive from a study of technical replicates of blood from a few donors (dated by TCRdb to the late 2010s). Sequences were obtained from T cells isolated from PBMCs. The sequence joins TRBV6-1 to TRBJ2-1; the central 7 bases match TRBD2. This clonotype was sampled from a human donor in good health. The encoded CDR3 is CASSDGGDSRYNEQFF. The bases read TGTGCCAGCAGTGATGGGGGGGATAGCCGCTACAATGAGCAGTTCTTC.